These 5 T cell receptor beta chains came from one sample sequenced in a study of shared clonotypes between healthy human individuals. Cells designated naive CD8 were CD45RO-negative and were positively selected for CCR7, with terminally differentiated effector memory CD45RA+ cells excluded. Produced via immunoSEQ multiplex PCR; TCRdb's table is partial and in-frame only. This table holds millions of clones, 85% to 95% found once. Sequenced sample: naive CD8+ T cells from PBMCs. The receptors originated from a man aged 18 to 30 in good health. Some clones in this sample may be carry-over from other donors' samples.

V is TRBV18 and J is TRBJ2-7; 8 positions agree with TRBD1. CDR1 and CDR2 from the germline V gene are KGHSH and LQKENI. The V and J ends lost 6 bases and 2 bases, in that order; junction bases with no gene match: 9. The CDR3 extends over 15 amino acids. The CDR3 coding sequence is TGTGCCAGCTCGCCAGACAGGGGAAGGACCTACGAGCAGTACTTC. Protein sequence: CASSPDRGRTYEQYF.

V usage is TRBV7-8 and J usage is TRBJ2-1; a possible D gene is TRBD2 (6 bases). Germline V gene data show CDR1 as SGHVS and CDR2 as FQNEAQ. V shed 6 bases and J shed 2 bases, with 14 bases lying between them. The CDR3 spans 15 residues. The CDR3 DNA follows: TGTGCCAGCAGTACTTCTCGGACTACCTACAATGAGCAGTTCTTC. It specifies CASSTSRTTYNEQFF. The variable domain in full, completed from reference TRBV7-8 and TRBJ2-1, reads GAGVSQSPRYKVAKRGQDVALRCDPISGHVSLFWYQQALGQGPEFLTYFQNEAQLDKSGLPSDRFFAERPEGSVSTLKIQRTQQEDSAVYLCASSTSRTTYNEQFFGPGTRLTVL.

Turning to this clone: Other DNA sequences in the same sample also yield this CDR3. V and J are TRBV28 and TRBJ2-7; TRBD1 aligns across 8 bases. Trimming at V came to 3 bases and at J to 4 bases, leaving 5 bases not matched to a gene. CDR1 is MDHEN and CDR2 is SYDVKM in the germline V gene. The CDR3 extends over 14 amino acids. The DNA for the CDR3 is TGTGCCAGCAGTTTTGGACAGGGCTTTTACGAGCAGTACTTC. Encoded protein: CASSFGQGFYEQYF.

V and J are TRBV6-5 and TRBJ2-1, with 9 positions matching TRBD1. J gave up 1 base and V 0 bases, and 1 base lay outside the gene matches. The CDR3 runs 16 residues. The V gene's germline CDR1 is MNHEY and CDR2 SVGAGI. CDR3 residues: CASSYSTGGSYNEQFF. The DNA for the CDR3 is TGTGCCAGCAGTTACTCGACAGGGGGTTCCTACAATGAGCAGTTCTTC.

Comment on this clone: A much larger clone sits a single nucleotide away, making a read error possible. CDR3 coding DNA: TGTGCCAGCAGCCAAGAGACTAGCGGGAGCTATGAGCAGTACTTC. Its protein product is CASSQETSGSYEQYF. This rearrangement joins TRBV14 to TRBJ2-7, with TRBD2 identical over 12 bases. The CDR3 is 15 residues long. V shed 0 bases and J 7 bases; nucleotides not matched to a gene: 4. CDR1 SGHDN and CDR2 FVKESK come from the germline V gene.